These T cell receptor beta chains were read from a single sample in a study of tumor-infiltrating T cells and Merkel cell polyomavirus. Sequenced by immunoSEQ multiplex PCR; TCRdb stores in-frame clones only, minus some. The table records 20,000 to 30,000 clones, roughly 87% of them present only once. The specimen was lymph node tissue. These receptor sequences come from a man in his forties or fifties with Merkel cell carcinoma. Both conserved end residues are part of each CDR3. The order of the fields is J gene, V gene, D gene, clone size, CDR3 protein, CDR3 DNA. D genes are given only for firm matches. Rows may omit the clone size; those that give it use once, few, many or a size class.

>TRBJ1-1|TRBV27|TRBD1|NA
CASSLRDSNTEAFF
TGTGCCAGCAGTTTAAGGGACAGTAACACTGAAGCTTTCTTT
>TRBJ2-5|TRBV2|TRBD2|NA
CASIGPGGTQYF
TGTGCCAGCATAGGGCCGGGGGGGACCCAGTACTTC
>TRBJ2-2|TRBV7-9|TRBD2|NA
CASSLALAGVTGELFF
TGTGCCAGCAGCTTAGCCCTAGCGGGAGTCACCGGGGAGCTGTTTTTT
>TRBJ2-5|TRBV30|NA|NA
CAWKAGPTLETQYF
TGTGCCTGGAAGGCAGGCCCCACGTTAGAGACCCAGTACTTC
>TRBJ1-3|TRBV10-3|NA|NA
CAISEGVHSGNTIYF
TGTGCCATCAGTGAAGGGGTCCACTCTGGAAACACCATATATTTT
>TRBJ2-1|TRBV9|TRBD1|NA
CASSAQGQGMIYEQFF
TGTGCCAGCAGCGCCCAGGGACAGGGCATGATCTATGAGCAGTTCTTC
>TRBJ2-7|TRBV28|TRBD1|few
CASRLAGTGIYEQYF
TGTGCCAGCAGACTCGCCGGGACAGGGATCTACGAGCAGTACTTC
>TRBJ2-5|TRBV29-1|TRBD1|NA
CSVGTGDVETQYF
TGCAGCGTAGGCACAGGGGATGTAGAGACCCAGTACTTC
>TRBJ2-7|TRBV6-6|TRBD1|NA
CASSHTGQTPYEQYF
TGTGCCAGCAGTCACACGGGACAGACACCGTACGAGCAGTACTTC
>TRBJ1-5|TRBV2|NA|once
CASSEDRVYQPQHF
TGTGCCAGCAGTGAAGACAGGGTATATCAGCCCCAGCATTTT